Below are 29 T cell receptor beta chains sequenced from a single sample in a study of identical twins. Each CDR3 protein is one row after TCRdb ran MiXCR on the 5' RACE reads. The sample carries 1.5 million or so distinct CDR3 sequences, roughly 35% recorded once. The sample taken for sequencing was cord blood. These receptor sequences come from a newborn girl in good health.

The chain combines TRBV11-2 with TRBJ2-1; the match to TRBD2 covers 10 bases. The ends lost 8 bases at V and 6 bases at J; junction bases unmatched: 16. Germline CDR1 and CDR2: SGHAT and FQNNGV. The CDR3 is 17 residues long. The CDR3 loop is CASQPREPGLASNEQFF. Written as DNA, the CDR3 is TGTGCCAGCCAACCAAGAGAACCGGGACTAGCGTCCAATGAGCAGTTCTTC.

The chain is built from TRBV5-1 and TRBJ2-3; the D gene could be TRBD1 or TRBD2 (5 bases each). The germline gives CDR1 SGHRS, CDR2 YFSETQ. Trimming left V 0 bases short and J 6 bases short, with 17 bases between. The CDR3 runs 16 residues. CDR3 nucleotide sequence: TGCGCCAGCAGCTTGGACTACTCGCGTAGGGACGATACGCAGTATTTT. Its protein is CASSLDYSRRDDTQYF.

A note on this clonotype: A single base separates this from a much larger clone, so it may be a read error. CDR3 sequence: CASSPGTSGKDTQYF. The CDR3 DNA reads TGTGCCAGCAGCCCCGGGACTAGCGGGAAAGATACGCAGTATTTT. The chain uses TRBV3-1 and TRBJ2-3; 13 nucleotides match TRBD2. The ends lost 4 bases at V and 5 bases at J; junction bases unmatched: 3. Germline V gene data show CDR1 as LGHDT and CDR2 as YNNKEL (reference sequence). The CDR3 totals 15 residues.

Here the CDR3 DNA reads TGTGCCAGCAGTGAAGGGGGGGTTGAGACCCAGTACTTC. It is translated as CASSEGGVETQYF. The V call is TRBV6-1, the J call TRBJ2-5; TRBD2 might be the D (6 bases). V was pared by 1 base and J by 5 bases, with 8 bases between. Germline V gene lookup returns CDR1 MNHNS and CDR2 SASEGT. The CDR3 totals 13 residues.

As regards this clonotype: A junction boundary mismatches the germline segment, possibly from a read error. The V call is TRBV13, the J call TRBJ2-7, with 9 bases matching TRBD2. Germline values: CDR1 PRHDT, CDR2 FYEKMQ (reference sequence). This CDR3 is 18 amino acids long. The CDR3 loop is CASSLGSFGLANSNEQYF. The DNA of the CDR3 is TGTGCCAGCAGCTTAGGCTCCTTTGGACTAGCGAACTCCAACGAGCAGTACTTC.

The chain links TRBV21-1 to TRBJ1-1. TRBV21-1 is a pseudogene locus. CDR3 length: 17 amino acids. CDR3 DNA sequence: TGTGCCAGCAGCAACAAAACAACGCCCTCGATGAACACTGAAGCTTTCTTT. Its protein is CASSNKTTPSMNTEAFF.

V and J are TRBV24-1 and TRBJ2-2; TRBD1 aligns across 7 bases. The V gene's germline CDR1 is KGHDR and CDR2 SFDVKD. This CDR3 has 17 amino acids. With 5 bases clipped from V and 4 bases from J, the junction kept 12 bases outside the gene matches. This CDR3 reads CATSGSRDRPFTGELFF. The CDR3 DNA follows: TGTGCCACCAGTGGCAGTCGGGACAGACCATTCACCGGGGAGCTGTTTTTT.

The chain recombines TRBV27 with TRBJ2-3; D is tentatively TRBD1 or TRBD2 (5 bases each). Germline V gene data show CDR1 as MNHEY and CDR2 as SMNVEV (reference sequence). V was clipped by 6 bases and J by 6 bases, with 16 bases between them. CDR3 size: 14 residues. DNA for the CDR3: TGTGCCAGCAGAGGAGGCTTCGGGGCGGATACGCAGTATTTT. This translates into CASRGGFGADTQYF.

The chain employs TRBV5-5 and TRBJ2-7, with D tentatively TRBD1 (5 bases). Between the trimmed V and J ends, which lost 1 base and 1 base, there was a span of 12 bases. Germline lookup yields CDR1 SGHKS and CDR2 YYEKEE (reference sequence). The CDR3 consists of 15 residues. In DNA form, the CDR3 reads TGTGCCAGCAGCTTGTCTGGGGCCCTTTCCTACGAGCAGTACTTC. Encoded protein: CASSLSGALSYEQYF.

The table lists this clonotype with a few counts. The CDR3 nucleotides are TGTGCCAGCAGCTTACTTCCAGGAGTAGGTAGGGGTAAGGACTACGAGCAGTACTTC. Translation gives CASSLLPGVGRGKDYEQYF. This rearrangement joins TRBV13 to TRBJ2-5; weak D call: TRBD1 (5 bases). The J call is doubtful: the DNA matches TRBJ2-7 better. The CDR3 is 19 amino acids. CDR1 is PRHDT and CDR2 is FYEKMQ in the germline V gene (reference sequence).

The gene calls are TRBV9 and TRBJ1-1; D is unresolved. Deletions cut 0 bases from V and 1 base from J, with 4 bases between. The CDR3 totals 13 residues. From germline, CDR1 is SGDLS and CDR2 YYNGEE. Here the CDR3 reads CASSVVPNTEAFF. The DNA for the CDR3 is TGTGCCAGCAGCGTAGTTCCGAACACTGAAGCTTTCTTT.

This clonotype was counted only a few times. The rearrangement uses TRBV28 and TRBJ2-1, with 13 nucleotides matching TRBD2. Trimming removed 3 bases from V and 4 bases from J; junction bases left unmatched: 9. Germline CDR1 reads MDHEN; CDR2 reads SYDVKM. There are 18 residues in the CDR3. Here the CDR3 reads CASSFGLAGETAYNEQFF. CDR3 sequence (DNA): TGTGCCAGCAGTTTCGGACTAGCGGGAGAGACAGCTTACAATGAGCAGTTCTTC.

V and J are TRBV7-9 and TRBJ1-2; the D gene is possibly TRBD1 (5 bases). Trimming shortened V by 5 bases and J by 6 bases, and 19 bases separated the two germline ends. The CDR3 has 15 amino acids. CDR1 and CDR2 from the germline V gene are SEHNR and FQNEAQ (reference sequence). CDR3 sequence reads: CASSPRTKGNHGYTF. The CDR3 DNA follows: TGTGCCAGCAGCCCCCGGACAAAGGGAAACCATGGCTACACCTTC.

This clonotype occurred a few times. The CDR3 nucleotides are TGCGCCAGCCGGGGCCTCTACGGGGGAGGTCTTATTAGCACAGATACGCAGTATTTT. Translated: CASRGLYGGGLISTDTQYF. V and J are TRBV5-1 and TRBJ2-3; maybe TRBD2 (6 bases). V lost 7 bases to trimming and J lost 0 bases, with 27 bases between them. CDR1 is SGHRS and CDR2 is YFSETQ in the germline V gene. The CDR3 has 19 residues.

This clonotype has only a few counts. This chain joins TRBV12-3 or TRBV12-4 and TRBJ2-5; 12 nucleotides match TRBD2. The junction had 13 bases not matched to a gene; V was cut back by 3 bases and J by 11 bases. The CDR3 extends over 16 amino acids. Here the CDR3 reads CASSLGLAGGNNEQYF. DNA for the CDR3: TGTGCCAGCAGTTTGGGTCTAGCGGGAGGGAACAATGAGCAGTACTTC.

V and J are TRBV4-1 and TRBJ2-3; 7 bases match TRBD1. Germline CDR1 MGHRA, CDR2 YSYEKL. This CDR3 is 18 amino acids long. The J segment lost 0 bases and the V segment lost 0 bases, leaving 9 bases of the junction unmatched. DNA for the CDR3: TGCGCCAGCAGCCAAGACCCGACAGGGCTAAGAAGCACAGATACGCAGTATTTT. It translates to CASSQDPTGLRSTDTQYF.

This clonotype was counted a few times. V gene TRBV30 combines with J gene TRBJ2-1; unclear D gene. The V gene's germline CDR1 is GTSNPN and CDR2 SVGIG (reference sequence). Between the trimmed V and J ends, which lost 3 bases and 5 bases, there was a span of 14 bases. The CDR3 totals 14 residues. CDR3 region: CAWRKFDVNNEQFF. CDR3 DNA sequence: TGTGCCTGGAGGAAGTTTGACGTTAACAATGAGCAGTTCTTC.

The chain couples TRBV28 to TRBJ2-2, with TRBD2 matching over 10 bases. Per the germline V gene, CDR1 is MDHEN and CDR2 is SYDVKM. The CDR3 loop spans 17 amino acids. J was trimmed by 5 bases and V by 4 bases; bases with no gene match: 10. In DNA form, the CDR3 reads TGTGCCAGCAGTTCCGATAGCGGGAGGTATTGGACCGGGGAGCTGTTTTTT. Its protein is CASSSDSGRYWTGELFF.

This clonotype was detected many times. V usage is TRBV11-2 and J usage is TRBJ2-5, with a tentative D call TRBD1 (6 bases). The CDR3 spans 15 residues. Trimming took 7 bases from V and 5 from J, leaving 20 bases between them. Germline loops: CDR1 SGHAT, CDR2 FQNNGV. CDR3 bases: TGTGCCAGCACCGCCCCTCCTTTTAGGGGGGAGACCCAGTACTTC. It encodes CASTAPPFRGETQYF.

The rearrangement uses TRBV2 and TRBJ2-1, with 9 positions matching TRBD2. The germline V gene encodes CDR1 SNHLY and CDR2 FYNNEI. The CDR3 spans 16 residues. Trimming cost V 2 bases and J 4 bases; bases outside gene matches: 6. This CDR3 reads CASSESPSGMYNEQFF. CDR3 nucleotide sequence: TGTGCCAGCAGTGAATCCCCTAGCGGGATGTACAATGAGCAGTTCTTC.

This clonotype was counted between two and nine times. This sequence joins TRBV12-3 or TRBV12-4 and TRBJ2-1; TRBD1 or TRBD2 may be the D gene (6 bases each). The CDR3 is 15 residues long. Deletions cut 0 bases from V and 7 bases from J, with 13 bases between. CDR3 protein: CASSLARGLGNEQFF. Written as DNA, the CDR3 is TGTGCCAGCAGTTTAGCCCGGGGGCTGGGGAATGAGCAGTTCTTC.

The chain combines TRBV7-9 with TRBJ2-7; 12 nucleotides line up with TRBD2. The end of the DNA aligns better with TRBJ2-5, so the J call may be wrong. CDR1 SEHNR and CDR2 FQNEAQ come from the germline V gene (reference sequence). The CDR3 extends over 15 amino acids. The CDR3 DNA follows: TGTGCCAGCAGCTTAAGGACTAGCGGGGAGAAGACCCAGTACTTC. This encodes CASSLRTSGEKTQYF.

V is TRBV6-1 and J is TRBJ1-1; D unresolved. V lost 4 bases to trimming and J lost 1 base, with 16 bases between them. Germline values: CDR1 MNHNS, CDR2 SASEGT. This CDR3 comprises 16 residues. DNA for the CDR3: TGTGCCAGCAGTGGCCAAGGTCAGAGGGCGAACACTGAAGCTTTCTTT. Translated: CASSGQGQRANTEAFF.

This clonotype occurred many times. The rearrangement uses TRBV25-1 and TRBJ2-7; 11 positions agree with TRBD2. V trimming: 3 bases; J trimming: 3 bases; junction bases outside the gene matches: 4. The CDR3 runs to 15 residues. The germline gives CDR1 MGHDK, CDR2 SYGVNS. The CDR3 reads CASSEALAGGYEQYF. As DNA, the CDR3 is TGTGCCAGCAGTGAGGCTCTAGCGGGAGGCTACGAGCAGTACTTC.

The J gene is TRBJ1-5, the V gene TRBV7-2; D is unresolved. The germline V gene has CDR1 SGHTA and CDR2 FQGNSA. Trimming removed 1 base from V and 7 bases from J, with 14 bases in between. CDR3 size: 15 residues. The DNA of the CDR3 is TGTGCCAGCAGCTTAGAGGTGGGCAGTTACCAGCCCCAGCATTTT. This encodes CASSLEVGSYQPQHF.

This clonotype was observed a few times. The chain recombines TRBV12-3 or TRBV12-4 with TRBJ2-5; no firm D call. The J call may be in error: the DNA end matches TRBJ2-4 better. The CDR3 length is 11 residues. Here the CDR3 reads CASMYGNIQYF. The CDR3 DNA reads as TGTGCCAGCATGTATGGGAACATTCAGTACTTC.

In this sample, this clonotype turned up many times. The chain combines TRBV12-3 or TRBV12-4 with TRBJ1-2; 7 bases match TRBD1. The CDR3 totals 14 residues. Trimming took 5 bases from V and 2 from J; bases not matched to a gene: 5. CDR3 DNA sequence: TGTGCCAGCAGTCCGGGACAGTGGAACTATGGCTACACCTTC. It is translated as CASSPGQWNYGYTF.

This sequence joins TRBV6-6 and TRBJ1-5, with D possibly TRBD1 on 6 matching bases. V gave up 0 bases and J gave up 4 bases, with 10 bases separating them. There are 15 residues in the CDR3. From germline, CDR1 is MNHNY and CDR2 SVGAGI (reference sequence). CDR3 amino acids: CASSYSAGANQPQHF. CDR3 DNA: TGTGCCAGCAGTTACTCCGCGGGGGCGAATCAGCCCCAGCATTTT.

V and J are TRBV20-1 and TRBJ1-4; D unclear. V was shortened by 6 bases and J by 5 bases, with 10 bases between the two germline ends. The CDR3 length is 12 residues. Germline loops: CDR1 DFQATT, CDR2 SNEGSKA (reference sequence). In DNA, the CDR3 is TGCAGTGCGAAGAGAGTAAATGAAAAACTGTTTTTT. This codes for CSAKRVNEKLFF.